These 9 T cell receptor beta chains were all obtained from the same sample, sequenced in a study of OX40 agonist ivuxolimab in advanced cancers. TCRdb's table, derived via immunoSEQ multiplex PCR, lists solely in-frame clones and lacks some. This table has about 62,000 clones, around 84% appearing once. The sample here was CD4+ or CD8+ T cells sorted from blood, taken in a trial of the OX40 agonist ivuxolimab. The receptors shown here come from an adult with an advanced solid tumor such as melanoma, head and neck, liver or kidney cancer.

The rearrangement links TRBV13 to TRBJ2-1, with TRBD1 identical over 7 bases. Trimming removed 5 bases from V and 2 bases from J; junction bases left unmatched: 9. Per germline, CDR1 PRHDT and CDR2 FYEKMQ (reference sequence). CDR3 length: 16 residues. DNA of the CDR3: TGTGCCAGCAGCGGAAGCGACAGGGAACCCTACAATGAGCAGTTCTTC. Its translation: CASSGSDREPYNEQFF. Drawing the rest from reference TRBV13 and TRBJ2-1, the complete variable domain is AAGVIQSPRHLIKEKRETATLKCYPIPRHDTVYWYQQGPGQDPQFLISFYEKMQSDKGSIPDRFSAQQFSDYHSELNMSSLELGDSALYFCASSGSDREPYNEQFFGPGTRLTVL.

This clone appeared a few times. In DNA form, the CDR3 reads TGTGCCAGCAACCTGGCGGGGGGGAAAGAGACCCAGTACTTC. Translation gives CASNLAGGKETQYF. This chain uses TRBV5-6 with TRBJ2-5; 9 bases are shared with TRBD2. From germline, CDR1 is SGHDT and CDR2 YYEEEE. Trimming took 6 bases from V and 3 from J; bases not matched to a gene: 6. The CDR3 runs 14 residues.

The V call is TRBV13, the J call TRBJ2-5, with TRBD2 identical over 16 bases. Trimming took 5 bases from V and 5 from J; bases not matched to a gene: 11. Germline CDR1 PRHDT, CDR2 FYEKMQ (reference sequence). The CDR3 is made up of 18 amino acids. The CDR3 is CASSNPGTSGRAWETQYF. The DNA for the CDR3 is TGTGCCAGCAGCAACCCCGGGACTAGCGGGAGGGCCTGGGAGACCCAGTACTTC.

CDR3 residues: CASRDGSGANVLTF. CDR3 DNA sequence: TGTGCCAGCAGAGACGGGTCTGGGGCCAACGTCCTGACTTTC. The chain has TRBV6-1 and TRBJ2-6; D is unclear. CDR1 is MNHNS and CDR2 is SASEGT in the germline V gene. The V end was cut by 6 bases, the J end by 1 base, with 7 bases between. The CDR3 has 14 amino acids.

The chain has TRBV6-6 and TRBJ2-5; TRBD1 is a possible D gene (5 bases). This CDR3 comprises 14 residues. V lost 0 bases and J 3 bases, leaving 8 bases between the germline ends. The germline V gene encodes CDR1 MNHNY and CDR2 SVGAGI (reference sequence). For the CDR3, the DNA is TGTGCCAGCAGTTACTCGGGCAGGGAAGAGACCCAGTACTTC. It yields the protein CASSYSGREETQYF.

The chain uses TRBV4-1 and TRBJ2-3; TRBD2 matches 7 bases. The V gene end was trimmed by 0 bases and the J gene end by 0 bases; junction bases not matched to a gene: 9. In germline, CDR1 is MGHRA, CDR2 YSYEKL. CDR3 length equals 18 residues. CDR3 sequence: CASSQDQGGSSSTDTQYF. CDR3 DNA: TGCGCCAGCAGCCAAGATCAGGGAGGGAGTTCTAGCACAGATACGCAGTATTTT.

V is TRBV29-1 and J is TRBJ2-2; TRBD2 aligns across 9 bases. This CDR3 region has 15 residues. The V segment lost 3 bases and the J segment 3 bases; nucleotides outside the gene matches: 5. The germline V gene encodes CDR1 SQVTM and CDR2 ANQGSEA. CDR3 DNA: TGCAGCGTTGACGGCGGGGGGGCGGACACCGGGGAGCTGTTTTTT. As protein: CSVDGGGADTGELFF.

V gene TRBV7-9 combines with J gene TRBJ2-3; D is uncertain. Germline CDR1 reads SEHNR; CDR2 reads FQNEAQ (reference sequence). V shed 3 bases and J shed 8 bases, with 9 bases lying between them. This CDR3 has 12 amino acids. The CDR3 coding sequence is TGTGCCAGCAGCTTGGGTACGGGTACGCAGTATTTT. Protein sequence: CASSLGTGTQYF.

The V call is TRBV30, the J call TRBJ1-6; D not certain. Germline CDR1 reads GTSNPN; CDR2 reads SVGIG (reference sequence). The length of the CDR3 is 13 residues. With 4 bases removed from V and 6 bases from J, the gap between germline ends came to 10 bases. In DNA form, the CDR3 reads TGTGCCTGGAAGGACGGCTCTAATTCACCCCTCCACTTT. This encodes CAWKDGSNSPLHF.